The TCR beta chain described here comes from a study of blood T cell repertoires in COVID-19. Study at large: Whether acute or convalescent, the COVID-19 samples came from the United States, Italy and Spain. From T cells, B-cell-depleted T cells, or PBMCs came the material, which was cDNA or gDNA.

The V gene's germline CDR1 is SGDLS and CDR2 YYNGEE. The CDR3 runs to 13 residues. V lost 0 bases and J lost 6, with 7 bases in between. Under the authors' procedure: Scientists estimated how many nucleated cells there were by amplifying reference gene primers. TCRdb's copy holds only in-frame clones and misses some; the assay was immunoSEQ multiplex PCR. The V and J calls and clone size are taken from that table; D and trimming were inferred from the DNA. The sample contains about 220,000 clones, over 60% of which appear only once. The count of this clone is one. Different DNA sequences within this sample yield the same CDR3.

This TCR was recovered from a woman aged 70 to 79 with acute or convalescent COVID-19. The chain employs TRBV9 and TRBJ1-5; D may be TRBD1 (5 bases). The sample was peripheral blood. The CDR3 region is CASSVGGGQPQHF. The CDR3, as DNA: TGTGCCAGCAGCGTAGGGGGGGGTCAGCCCCAGCATTTT. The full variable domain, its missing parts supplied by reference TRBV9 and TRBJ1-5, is DSGVTQTPKHLITATGQRVTLRCSPRSGDLSVYWYQQSLDQGLQFLIQYYNGEERAKGNILERFSAQQFPDLHSELNLSSLELGDSALYFCASSVGGGQPQHFGDGTRLSIL.